One and the same sample provided the 27 T cell receptor beta chains below, sequenced in a study of tumor and adjacent non-tumor tissue in lung cancer (dated by TCRdb to 2017 to 2018). Receptor libraries were prepared by multiplex PCR. TCRdb names Illumina HiSeq 2500 as the instrument used. TCRbeta libraries were constructed through three rounds of nested PCR with primers (Table S4) according to protocols modified from ARM-PCR. TCRdb redid the processing of the public reads, applying fastp at Q25 and MiXCR, and retained in-frame beta chains. A single entry per CDR3 protein holds the most common genes and DNA from its merged rows. The sample includes approximately 100,000 distinct CDR3 sequences, with 60% to 80% observed a single time. Approximately 18% of the sample goes to the ten largest clones. RNA was isolated from bulk, unsorted tissue, and RNA quality was assessed with a NanoDrop ND-1000 and an Agilent 2100. The normal lung samples consisted of distant non-tumor tissue collected more than 3 cm from the tumor edge.

Material: distant non-tumor lung tissue. Receptors originate from a young man with non-small cell lung cancer.

Of note for this clonotype: The junction departs from the called germline gene at one end, perhaps through a read error. The chain joins TRBV5-6 to TRBJ1-2, with TRBD1 matching 7 bases. Germline V gives CDR1 SGHDT, CDR2 YYEEEE. The CDR3 is 13 residues long. Here the CDR3 reads CASNLWDSYGYTF. The CDR3 nucleotides are TGTGCCAGCAACTTGTGGGACAGTTATGGCTACACCTTC.

The J gene is TRBJ2-7, the V gene TRBV29-1; TRBD2 agrees at 7 bases. Germline trimming cut 0 bases from V and 1 base from J; bases unmatched to any gene: 15. This CDR3 comprises 18 residues. Germline CDR1 is SQVTM and CDR2 is ANQGSEA. The CDR3 is CSVEDPCGSSLGSYEQYF. CDR3 sequence (DNA): TGCAGCGTTGAAGATCCTTGCGGGAGTAGCCTTGGGTCCTACGAGCAGTACTTC.

This clonotype was recorded many times. A much larger clone differs by one base, so this may be a read error. The chain uses TRBV11-2 and TRBJ2-1; 8 bases match TRBD2. There are 17 residues in the CDR3. The germline V gene encodes CDR1 SGHAT and CDR2 FQNNGV. CDR3 sequence: CASSLAPRTSSYSEQFF. The DNA for the CDR3 is TGTGCCAGCAGCTTAGCGCCCAGGACTAGCAGCTACAGTGAGCAGTTCTTC.

This chain links TRBV29-1 with TRBJ1-2; no firm D call. The length of the CDR3 is 14 residues. CDR1 SQVTM and CDR2 ANQGSEA come from the germline V gene. The V end lost 3 bases, the J end lost 2 bases, and 13 bases lay between the germline ends. CDR3 sequence reads: CSVEMQERNYGYTF. The CDR3 nucleotides read TGCAGCGTTGAGATGCAAGAAAGAAACTATGGCTACACCTTC. The complete variable domain, with remaining parts taken from reference TRBV29-1 and TRBJ1-2, reads SAVISQKPSRDICQRGTSLTIQCQVDSQVTMMFWYRQQPGQSLTLIATANQGSEATYESGFVIDKFPISRPNLTFSTLTVSNMSPEDSSIYLCSVEMQERNYGYTFGSGTRLTVV.

This clonotype has more than one count but fewer than ten. A much larger clone sits a single nucleotide away, making a read error possible. The chain combines TRBV4-3 with TRBJ1-2, with 8 bases lining up with TRBD1. The CDR3 length is 15 residues. CDR1 and CDR2 (germline): LGHNA, YSLEER. The CDR3 DNA is TGCGTCAGCAGCCAATCTCCAGGGGGCGGCTATGGCTACACCTTC. Residues: CVSSQSPGGGYGYTF.

The chain uses TRBV6-5 and TRBJ1-2; D remains unclear. This CDR3 is 10 amino acids long. V lost 11 bases to trimming and J lost 8 bases, with 12 bases between them. CDR1 is MNHEY and CDR2 is SVGAGI in the germline V gene. CDR3 nucleotide sequence: TGTGCCGGCGACCCTAACGGCTACACCTTC. Amino acid sequence: CAGDPNGYTF.

CDR3 protein: CASSLGLSGAPGETQYF. DNA for the CDR3: TGTGCCAGCAGTTTAGGACTATCGGGAGCTCCTGGGGAGACCCAGTACTTC. The V and J genes are TRBV12-3 or TRBV12-4 and TRBJ2-5; maybe TRBD2 (6 bases). Trimming removed 1 base at V and 5 bases at J, with 20 bases between. The CDR3 length is 17 residues.

About this clonotype itself: Germline and junction disagree at one end, which may indicate a read error. The rearrangement uses TRBV6-5 and TRBJ1-1, with 8 bases aligning to TRBD1. The CDR3 totals 14 residues. From germline, CDR1 is MNHEY and CDR2 SVGAGI. CDR3 DNA: TGTGCCAGCAATTACAGGGGGATGGACACTGAAGCTTTCTTT. Its protein product is CASNYRGMDTEAFF.

CDR3 loop: CASSLEAPETQYF. CDR3 bases: TGTGCCAGCAGCTTAGAGGCACCCGAGACCCAGTACTTC. This chain uses TRBV11-2 with TRBJ2-5; D is unresolved. The germline V gene encodes CDR1 SGHAT and CDR2 FQNNGV. CDR3 length: 13 residues. V gave up 0 bases and J gave up 5 bases, with 7 bases separating them.

This clonotype was counted a single time. This may be a read error: a much more frequent sequence differs by one nucleotide. The chain is built from TRBV5-6 and TRBJ1-2; TRBD1 agrees at 10 bases. CDR1 is SGHDT and CDR2 is YYEEEE in the germline V gene. This CDR3 has 14 residues. V dropped 6 bases and J dropped 8; count of bases not matched to a gene: 10. CDR3 bases: TGTGCCAGCAACTTTAGACAGGGGGCATGGGGCTACACCTTC. Translated, it gives CASNFRQGAWGYTF.

J is TRBJ2-6 and V is TRBV19; D unresolved. The CDR3 runs 15 residues. The germline gives CDR1 LNHDA, CDR2 SQIVND (reference sequence). The ends were cut back, 8 bases at V and 0 bases at J, with 11 bases in the middle. The chain's CDR3 is CASCTYSSGANVLTF. In DNA, the CDR3 is TGTGCCAGTTGTACTTATAGCTCTGGGGCCAACGTCCTGACTTTC.

This clonotype was picked up a small number of times. This chain links TRBV6-2 or TRBV6-3 with TRBJ2-1, with 13 nucleotides matching TRBD2. This CDR3 contains 15 residues. Germline trimming cut 8 bases from V and 7 bases from J; bases unmatched to any gene: 8. The V gene's germline CDR1 is MNHEY and CDR2 SVGEGT. This CDR3 is CASLQGLAGYNEQFF. The CDR3 nucleotides are TGTGCCAGCCTACAGGGACTAGCGGGGTATAATGAGCAGTTCTTC.

This clonotype was recorded a few times. A junction end diverges from the germline sequence, so it may reflect a read error. The rearrangement links TRBV11-2 to TRBJ2-7, with D unclear. This CDR3 is built from 11 residues. Germline V lookup: CDR1 SGHAT, CDR2 FQNNGV. The CDR3 loop reads CAGSFYYEQYF. The CDR3 DNA is TGTGCCGGCAGCTTTTACTATGAGCAGTACTTC.

Points on this clonotype: At one end the junction does not follow the germline gene, possibly because of a read error. The chain combines TRBV11-2 with TRBJ2-3; D is possibly TRBD2 (6 bases). CDR1 is SGHAT, CDR2 FQNNGV, per germline. There are 14 residues in the CDR3. CDR3 residues: CVSSRLGGTDTQYF. The DNA for the CDR3 is TGTGTCAGCAGCCGACTAGGCGGCACTGATACGCAGTATTTT.

On this clonotype: One end of the junction does not line up with germline, which may come from a read error. The rearrangement uses TRBV11-2 and TRBJ1-1; a weak D match, TRBD1 (5 bases). The V gene's germline CDR1 is SGHAT and CDR2 FQNNGV. The CDR3 sequence is 13 residues long. Here the CDR3 DNA reads TGTGCCATCAGCTTCGGACATGACACTGAAGCTTTCTTT. This sequence encodes CAISFGHDTEAFF.

On this clonotype: One junction end disagrees with the germline gene, perhaps due to a read error. This sequence joins TRBV28 and TRBJ2-7; TRBD2 aligns across 12 bases. The length of the CDR3 is 15 residues. CDR1 is MDHEN and CDR2 is SYDVKM in the germline V gene. The CDR3: CASSRAGLAGYEEYF. CDR3 DNA: TGTGCCAGCAGCCGTGCGGGACTAGCGGGCTACGAGGAGTACTTC.

The V call is TRBV6-5, the J call TRBJ1-1, with 7 nucleotides matching TRBD1. Per germline, CDR1 MNHEY and CDR2 SVGAGI. The CDR3 is 13 residues long. With 2 bases clipped from V and 7 bases from J, the junction kept 4 bases outside the gene matches. CDR3 residues: CASSYRTGDEAFF. In nucleotides, the CDR3 is TGTGCCAGCAGTTACAGGACAGGTGATGAAGCTTTCTTT.

This clonotype came up many times. J is TRBJ2-7 and V is TRBV7-8; 10 positions match TRBD1. J lost 4 bases, V lost 5 bases, and 8 bases had no gene match. The CDR3 consists of 15 residues. In germline, CDR1 is SGHVS, CDR2 FQNEAQ. CDR3 sequence (DNA): TGTGCCAGCAGCCTCGCCCCGGGACAGGGGTACGAGCAGTACTTC. Protein sequence: CASSLAPGQGYEQYF.

This clonotype was counted many times. The V call is TRBV6-5, the J call TRBJ1-4, with TRBD1 identical over 8 bases. Germline lookup yields CDR1 MNHEY and CDR2 SVGAGI. The V and J ends lost 0 bases and 5 bases, in that order; junction bases with no gene match: 2. The CDR3 contains 15 residues. The CDR3 region is CASSYSTGENEKLFF. The CDR3 DNA reads TGTGCCAGCAGTTACTCGACAGGGGAGAATGAAAAACTGTTTTTT.

This clonotype was counted between two and nine times. This may come from a read error, since a much larger clone is one base off. This chain uses TRBV20-1 with TRBJ2-3; TRBD2 is a possible D gene (6 bases). The CDR3 is 14 amino acids. V lost 7 bases and J 0 bases, leaving 14 bases between the germline ends. Germline CDR1 is DFQATT and CDR2 is SNEGSKA (reference sequence). The CDR3 spells CSVRRAGSTDTQYF. DNA of the CDR3: TGCAGTGTTAGGCGGGCGGGAAGCACAGATACGCAGTATTTT.

At least ten counts were recorded for this clonotype. The chain carries TRBV29-1 and TRBJ1-1; 7 bases are a match to TRBD1. J gave up 8 bases and V 7 bases, and 10 bases lay outside the gene matches. Germline lookup yields CDR1 SQVTM and CDR2 ANQGSEA. The CDR3 is 12 amino acids. The CDR3 is CSGVGTAWEAFF. Written as DNA, the CDR3 is TGCAGCGGGGTAGGGACAGCCTGGGAAGCTTTCTTT.

Concerning this clonotype: The junction does not match germline at one end; this may be a read error. The V and J genes are TRBV12-3 or TRBV12-4 and TRBJ2-5, with D unclear. CDR3 size: 15 residues. The CDR3 DNA is TGTGACAGCAGTTTGCCTAGAGGTGATCAAGAGACCCAATACTTC. This encodes CDSSLPRGDQETQYF.

This clonotype was seen ten or more times. V and J are TRBV24-1 and TRBJ2-1; D is undetermined. The CDR3 has 11 residues. Germline V gives CDR1 KGHDR, CDR2 SFDVKD. Trimming removed 0 bases at V and 11 bases at J, with 4 bases between. CDR3 in DNA: TGTGCCACCAGTGATTTGCAACAGCAGTTCTTC. This sequence encodes CATSDLQQQFF.

A word on this clonotype: The final CDR3 position lacks the conserved phenylalanine or tryptophan, pointing to a likely read error. The chain employs TRBV29-1 and TRBJ2-3, with TRBD2 matching over 11 bases. Germline CDR1 is SQVTM and CDR2 is ANQGSEA. CDR3 length: 14 residues. V was pared by 5 bases and J by 1 base, with 2 bases of the junction left unmatched. CDR3 nucleotide sequence: TGCAGCGTTTTAGCGGGGGGGGGCACAGATACGCAGTATTCT. Amino acids: CSVLAGGGTDTQYS.

Worth noting for this clonotype: Given the absence of the conserved phenylalanine or tryptophan at the CDR3 end, a read error is likely. V is TRBV11-1 and J is TRBJ2-1; D unclear. The germline V gene has CDR1 SGHAT and CDR2 FQDESV (reference sequence). V lost 2 bases and J lost 6, with 8 bases in between. There are 13 residues in the CDR3. CDR3 region: CASSLLGCNEQFI. CDR3 nucleotides: TGTGCCAGCAGCTTATTGGGTTGCAATGAGCAGTTCATC.

This clonotype has only one observation. The junction shows a germline mismatch at one end, possibly a read error. The J gene is TRBJ1-2, the V gene TRBV5-6; D not resolved. The CDR3 is 12 amino acids. Germline V gene lookup returns CDR1 SGHDT and CDR2 YYEEEE. The CDR3 sequence is CTSSLGKYGYTF. The DNA for the CDR3 is TGTACCAGCAGCTTGGGAAAGTATGGCTACACCTTC.

V usage is TRBV11-2 and J usage is TRBJ1-1, with D unresolved. The germline CDR1 and CDR2 sequences are SGHAT and FQNNGV. Trimming pared 5 bases from V and 6 bases from J, leaving 13 bases between. This CDR3 has 13 amino acids. The CDR3 DNA is TGTGCCAGCAGCGTAGTAGGAAGCTCTGAAGCTTTCTTT. Its protein is CASSVVGSSEAFF.